This T cell receptor (beta chain) was documented in a study of OX40 agonist ivuxolimab in advanced cancers. Study-wide context: Ivuxolimab was a fully human IgG2 agonistic monoclonal antibody targeting the costimulatory receptor OX40 (CD134). Intravenous ivuxolimab was administered to patients every 2 weeks at six dose levels: 0.01, 0.1, 0.3, 1.5, 3 and 10 mg/kg. Peripheral TCRbeta sequencing was intended to test whether TCR sequence diversity was altered and clonal T-cell expansion was caused by ivuxolimab. A male proportion of roughly 85% and a mean age of approximately 55 years, ranging from 23 to 79, were recorded for the dose-escalation cohort. Partial responses occurred in three dose-escalation patients, of whom one had hepatocellular carcinoma and two had cutaneous melanoma. Among the approximately 50 dose-escalation patients, some 19 had hepatocellular carcinoma, some 15 melanoma, 9 renal cell carcinoma and 9 head and neck cancer. Patients were allowed to have had prior anti-PD-1, anti-PD-L1 or anti-CTLA-4 therapy, and 30% to 50% of the dose-escalation patients had previously received checkpoint inhibitors. The paper reports the monotherapy dose-escalation portion (N ≈ 52 patients) of the phase I ivuxolimab trial.

Patients with autoimmune disease history or receiving systemic immunosuppression were excluded from the trial. Peripheral blood for TCR sequencing was drawn from every dose cohort at baseline, at cycle 4 day 1 and at cycle 7 day 1. The samples were taken from a phase I, first-in-human, multicenter, open-label dose-escalation trial of ivuxolimab. Adults with locally advanced or metastatic head and neck squamous cell, hepatocellular, melanoma or renal cell carcinoma were enrolled in the trial. CD4+ and CD8+ T cells were sorted separately from peripheral blood before TCR sequencing. To sequence the TCRbeta CDR3 region, genomic DNA was isolated from the sorted cells. The immunoSEQ Assay was used to sequence the TCRbeta CDR3 regions. TCRdb mirrors the immuneACCESS table, restricted to in-frame sequences. Some clones are absent from its copies; in checked studies, under half trace to an unresolved V gene, and the reason for the others is unknown. This sample comprises some 74,000 clones, roughly 88% of them detected only once. The ten largest clones add up to 3% to 4.5% of the sample.

General study outcomes and caveats: After ivuxolimab, expanded clones were on average more numerous among CD8+ T cells than among CD4+ T cells. In the 0.1-3.0 mg/kg groups, partial responders had among the lowest normalized peripheral clonal expansion, particularly in CD8+ T cells. Low levels of normalized T-cell clonal expansion were also seen in some patients who did not respond. At doses of 0.1 to 3.0 mg/kg, clonal expansion of both CD4+ and CD8+ T cells in blood was seen between baseline and week 6. The antigen specificity of the peripheral T cells that underwent clonal expansion was not determined.

Ends trimmed: V by 6 bases, J by 4 bases; bases unmatched to a gene: 2. Looking up the germline V gene yields CDR1 MNHEY and CDR2 SVGAGI. Its CDR3 holds 13 amino acids, cysteine through phenylalanine. Left in the record is the CDR3 DNA by itself, 39 bases read in frame from the first base. A note on this clone: Its antigen target is currently unknown. The record has no base qualities; no much larger clone is one base away.

Material: CD4+ or CD8+ T cells sorted from blood, obtained in a trial of the OX40 agonist ivuxolimab. The TCR originated in an adult with an advanced solid tumor such as melanoma, head and neck, liver or kidney cancer. The chain is made from TRBV6-5 and TRBJ1-4; a stretch of 7 junction bases matches TRBD1. The bases read TGTGCCAGCAGACGGGACAGTAATGAAAAACTGTTTTTT. The encoded protein is CASRRDSNEKLFF.